The 14 T cell receptor beta chains listed next were all sequenced from one sample in a study of cytomegalovirus exposure and HLA in healthy donors. PCR primers comprised 60 Vbeta and 13 Jbeta primers. Profiling relied on immunoSEQ multiplex PCR, and the TCRdb table lists in-frame clones only, not all of them. Found here are some 200,000 clones, 60% to 80% of them singletons; the top ten hold around 2.9%. The specimen sequenced was PBMCs. The receptor set was obtained from a man aged 35 to 55 in good health and CMV-seronegative.

The chain is built from TRBV7-2 and TRBJ2-1; 10 bases are a match to TRBD2. After removal of 11 bases from V and 9 bases from J, the junction contained 7 bases not matched to a gene. The germline CDR1 and CDR2 sequences are SGHTA and FQGNSA. CDR3 length: 12 amino acids. CDR3 DNA sequence: TGTGCCGGCACTAGCGGGGTCCTTGAGCAGTTCTTC. Its protein product is CAGTSGVLEQFF.

The rearrangement joins TRBV28 to TRBJ1-4, with TRBD1 matching over 9 bases. V was pared by 4 bases and J by 2 bases, with 5 bases of the junction left unmatched. CDR1 is MDHEN and CDR2 is SYDVKM in the germline V gene. The CDR3 length is 16 residues. CDR3: CASSSNRGLTNEKLFF. DNA of the CDR3: TGTGCCAGCAGTTCTAACAGGGGGCTCACTAATGAAAAACTGTTTTTT.

CDR3 sequence: CASSPTLPGGSDTQYF. In DNA, the CDR3 is TGTGCCAGCAGTCCAACACTTCCGGGGGGCAGTGATACGCAGTATTTT. The genes are TRBV28 and TRBJ2-3; tentatively, D is TRBD2 (7 bases). The germline V and J ends were trimmed by 5 bases and 6 bases, with 21 bases remaining between them. Germline V gene data show CDR1 as MDHEN and CDR2 as SYDVKM. The length of the CDR3 is 16 residues.

The rearrangement links TRBV10-3 to TRBJ1-2; no clear D gene. Germline CDR1 is ENHRY and CDR2 is SYGVKD. Trimming removed 0 bases at V and 2 bases at J, with 7 bases between. This CDR3 comprises 14 residues. CDR3 in amino acids: CAISESGLNYGYTF. The CDR3 coding sequence is TGTGCCATCAGTGAGTCGGGCCTCAACTATGGCTACACCTTC.

Only a few counts were recorded for this clone. V and J are TRBV6-1 and TRBJ1-2; 9 bases line up with TRBD1. The length of the CDR3 is 14 residues. Trimming took 7 bases from V and 4 from J; bases not matched to a gene: 7. Germline values: CDR1 MNHNS, CDR2 SASEGT. Here the CDR3 reads CASMAGTGIYGYTF. The CDR3, as DNA: TGTGCCAGCATGGCAGGGACAGGGATCTATGGCTACACCTTC.

The chain recombines TRBV29-1 with TRBJ2-7; weak D call: TRBD1 (5 bases). CDR1 and CDR2 from the germline V gene are SQVTM and ANQGSEA. The CDR3 covers 12 residues. Trimming pared 3 bases from V and 5 bases from J, leaving 11 bases between. Here the CDR3 reads CSVDGARDEQYF. In DNA, the CDR3 is TGCAGCGTTGATGGGGCTCGGGACGAGCAGTACTTC.

The chain has TRBV14 and TRBJ2-4; 7 bases align to TRBD2. From germline, CDR1 is SGHDN and CDR2 FVKESK. Trimming removed 1 base from V and 9 bases from J; junction bases left unmatched: 6. CDR3 length equals 14 residues. The CDR3 coding sequence is TGTGCCAGCAGCCAAGGGACTAGGCCGGCCATTCAGTACTTC. This gives the protein CASSQGTRPAIQYF.

The rearrangement joins TRBV6-5 to TRBJ2-7, with D hard to call. The ends were cut back, 6 bases at V and 4 bases at J, with 7 bases in the middle. The germline gives CDR1 MNHEY, CDR2 SVGAGI. This CDR3 has 11 amino acids. CDR3 sequence reads: CASRTLYEQYF. CDR3 sequence (DNA): TGTGCCAGCAGAACATTATACGAGCAGTACTTC.

The chain is built from TRBV5-1 and TRBJ2-5, with 7 bases matching TRBD2. The CDR3 runs to 18 residues. Losses at the gene ends were 1 base for V and 4 bases for J; bases not matched to a gene: 16. Germline V CDR1 and CDR2: SGHRS, YFSETQ. The CDR3 region is CASSLYPAGLGFVETQYF. The CDR3 DNA is TGCGCCAGCAGCTTGTATCCAGCGGGATTGGGGTTTGTAGAGACCCAGTACTTC.

This clone was seen more than once but under ten times. V and J are TRBV7-2 and TRBJ1-5; D is uncertain. V lost 3 bases to trimming and J lost 6 bases, with 9 bases between them. Germline V gene lookup returns CDR1 SGHTA and CDR2 FQGNSA. This CDR3 comprises 13 residues. The CDR3 DNA reads TGTGCCAGCAGCTTTACGGGAAGTCAGCCCCAGCATTTT. Amino acids: CASSFTGSQPQHF. Combining the CDR3 with reference TRBV7-2 and TRBJ1-5 gives the whole variable domain GAGVSQSPSNKVTEKGKDVELRCDPISGHTALYWYRQSLGQGLEFLIYFQGNSAPDKSGLPSDRFSAERTGGSVSTLTIQRTQQEDSAVYLCASSFTGSQPQHFGDGTRLSIL.

This chain's CDR3 is CASSVTSAVQETQYF. DNA of the CDR3: TGTGCCAGCAGCGTAACTAGCGCCGTCCAAGAGACCCAGTACTTC. The chain carries TRBV9 and TRBJ2-5; 7 bases align to TRBD2. The CDR3 extends over 15 amino acids. Per germline, CDR1 SGDLS and CDR2 YYNGEE. After removal of 1 base from V and 1 base from J, the junction contained 4 bases not matched to a gene.

The V call is TRBV9, the J call TRBJ1-4, with unresolved D. The CDR3 runs to 14 residues. Trimming pared 0 bases from V and 3 bases from J, leaving 6 bases between. The germline V gene encodes CDR1 SGDLS and CDR2 YYNGEE. CDR3 protein: CASSVGAANEKLFF. CDR3 bases: TGTGCCAGCAGCGTAGGGGCAGCTAATGAAAAACTGTTTTTT. The variable domain in full, completed from reference TRBV9 and TRBJ1-4, reads DSGVTQTPKHLITATGQRVTLRCSPRSGDLSVYWYQQSLDQGLQFLIQYYNGEERAKGNILERFSAQQFPDLHSELNLSSLELGDSALYFCASSVGAANEKLFFGSGTQLSVL.

This chain links TRBV5-1 with TRBJ1-5; possible D gene TRBD1, 6 bases. Trimming took off 1 base at V and 5 bases at J, with 16 bases between the two ends. Looked up from germline, CDR1 is SGHRS and CDR2 is YFSETQ. The CDR3 is 16 residues long. This chain's CDR3 is CASSLSGGEVHQPQHF. The CDR3 DNA sequence: TGCGCCAGCAGCTTGTCGGGGGGCGAGGTCCATCAGCCCCAGCATTTT.

V and J are TRBV9 and TRBJ2-2, with 10 bases lining up with TRBD2. This CDR3 comprises 18 residues. The germline V gene encodes CDR1 SGDLS and CDR2 YYNGEE. V lost 0 bases to trimming and J lost 2 bases; unmatched junction nucleotides: 7. CDR3 in amino acids: CASSVGRTSGLNTGELFF. In nucleotides, the CDR3 is TGTGCCAGCAGCGTAGGGAGGACTAGCGGTCTAAACACCGGGGAGCTGTTTTTT.